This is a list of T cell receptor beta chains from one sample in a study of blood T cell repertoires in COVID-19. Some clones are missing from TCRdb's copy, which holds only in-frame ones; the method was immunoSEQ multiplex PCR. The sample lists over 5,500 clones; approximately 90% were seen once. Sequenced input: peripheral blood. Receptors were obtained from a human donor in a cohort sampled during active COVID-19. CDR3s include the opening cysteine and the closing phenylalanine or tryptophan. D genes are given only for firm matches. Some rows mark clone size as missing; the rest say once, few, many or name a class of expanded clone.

CDR3 DNA: TGTGCCAGCAGTTACGTACAGAACTATGGCTACACCTTC
CDR3 protein: CASSYVQNYGYTF
D gene: -
clone size: -
J gene: TRBJ1-2
V gene: TRBV6-2/TRBV6-3

CDR3 DNA: TGTGCCAGCCGACCAAGGCCAGGATTACAGATCGTCTATGGCTACACCTTC
CDR3 protein: CASRPRPGLQIVYGYTF
D gene: -
clone size: few
J gene: TRBJ1-2
V gene: TRBV3-1/TRBV3-2

CDR3 DNA: TGTGCCAGCTCACCACGGGTAGCGGGGGTCCCCTACGAGCAGTACTTC
CDR3 protein: CASSPRVAGVPYEQYF
D gene: TRBD2
clone size: -
J gene: TRBJ2-7
V gene: TRBV18

CDR3 DNA: TGTGCCAGCAGCGTGGACAGAAGCTCTGGAAACACCATATATTTT
CDR3 protein: CASSVDRSSGNTIYF
D gene: -
clone size: -
J gene: TRBJ1-3
V gene: TRBV6-5

CDR3 DNA: TGTGCCAGCAGCGCAAGGACAGGGGGGGTTGAGCAGTTCTTC
CDR3 protein: CASSARTGGVEQFF
D gene: TRBD1
clone size: -
J gene: TRBJ2-1
V gene: TRBV13

CDR3 DNA: TGTGCCAGCAGCCCGGGACAGGGGGATGAGCAGTTCTTC
CDR3 protein: CASSPGQGDEQFF
D gene: TRBD1
clone size: -
J gene: TRBJ2-1
V gene: TRBV7-8

CDR3 DNA: TGTGCCAGCTCCCCATGGCAGGGTACCCAGCCCCAGCATTTT
CDR3 protein: CASSPWQGTQPQHF
D gene: -
clone size: -
J gene: TRBJ1-5
V gene: TRBV27

CDR3 DNA: TGCGCCAGCAGCCGCGGACAGGGCTCCTACGAGCAGTACTTC
CDR3 protein: CASSRGQGSYEQYF
D gene: TRBD1
clone size: -
J gene: TRBJ2-7
V gene: TRBV4-1

CDR3 DNA: TGTGCCAGCAGCGACGCCCACAGGGACGAGCAGTACTTC
CDR3 protein: CASSDAHRDEQYF
D gene: -
clone size: once
J gene: TRBJ2-7
V gene: TRBV21-1

CDR3 DNA: TGTGCCAGCAGCCTGGGGACATTCGGGTCCCACGCTGAAGCTTTCTTT
CDR3 protein: CASSLGTFGSHAEAFF
D gene: -
clone size: -
J gene: TRBJ1-1
V gene: TRBV5-4

CDR3 DNA: TGCGCCAGCAGCTTGGGGGGCCGAGAAGAGACCCAGTACTTC
CDR3 protein: CASSLGGREETQYF
D gene: -
clone size: -
J gene: TRBJ2-5
V gene: TRBV5-1

CDR3 DNA: TGCGCCAGCAGCCGCCTAAGCGGGGGGCCGTCTAGCACAGATACGCAGTATTTT
CDR3 protein: CASSRLSGGPSSTDTQYF
D gene: TRBD2
clone size: -
J gene: TRBJ2-3
V gene: TRBV4-3

CDR3 DNA: TGTGCCAGCAGTCCGGACAGGGGGGTATGGAGCAATCAGCCCCAGCATTTT
CDR3 protein: CASSPDRGVWSNQPQHF
D gene: TRBD1
clone size: -
J gene: TRBJ1-5
V gene: TRBV6-2/TRBV6-3

CDR3 DNA: TGTGCCAGCAGCTACACAGCGGCAAGCTCCTACAATGAGCAGTTCTTC
CDR3 protein: CASSYTAASSYNEQFF
D gene: -
clone size: -
J gene: TRBJ2-1
V gene: TRBV5-6

CDR3 DNA: TGCGCCAGCACACGGACTAGCGGTACCTACGAGCAGTACTTC
CDR3 protein: CASTRTSGTYEQYF
D gene: TRBD2
clone size: -
J gene: TRBJ2-7
V gene: TRBV5-1

CDR3 DNA: TGCAGTGCGCGGATCGGGGGGACCCAGTACTTC
CDR3 protein: CSARIGGTQYF
D gene: -
clone size: -
J gene: TRBJ2-5
V gene: TRBV20-1

CDR3 DNA: TGTGCCAGCAGCCACGTCCGGGGGGGTGACACCGGGGAGCTGTTTTTT
CDR3 protein: CASSHVRGGDTGELFF
D gene: TRBD2
clone size: -
J gene: TRBJ2-2
V gene: TRBV27

CDR3 DNA: TGCAGCGCTGTTCTAGGCTCAATTCTATTCAATGGCTACACCTTC
CDR3 protein: CSAVLGSILFNGYTF
D gene: -
clone size: -
J gene: TRBJ1-2
V gene: TRBV29-1

CDR3 DNA: TGCGCCAGCAGCTTTACAGGGACCTACAATGAGCAGTTCTTC
CDR3 protein: CASSFTGTYNEQFF
D gene: -
clone size: few
J gene: TRBJ2-1
V gene: TRBV5-1

CDR3 DNA: TGTGCCAGCAGCGCAAACAGGAATCAGCCCCAGCATTTT
CDR3 protein: CASSANRNQPQHF
D gene: -
clone size: -
J gene: TRBJ1-5
V gene: TRBV7-9

CDR3 DNA: TGTGCCAGCAGCCCTGGACTAGCGGAGACCGGGGAGCTGTTTTTT
CDR3 protein: CASSPGLAETGELFF
D gene: TRBD2
clone size: -
J gene: TRBJ2-2
V gene: TRBV11-3

CDR3 DNA: TGTGCCAGCAGCTTAACCTCCTTAGCGGGGGGTGAGCAGTTCTTC
CDR3 protein: CASSLTSLAGGEQFF
D gene: TRBD2
clone size: once
J gene: TRBJ2-1
V gene: TRBV11-3